One T cell receptor beta chain is described in this entry. The antigen is undetermined. The data are from a study of blood T cells in healthy people across ages. Whole-study results and caveats: Estimated diversity that came from one million T cells was considered an underestimate.

The second PCR ran about 6 to 11 cycles with a sample-barcoded 5' primer and J-beta primers. A single record per CDR3 protein comes from TCRdb applying MiXCR to the 5' RACE reads. The top ten clones hold around 15% of a sample with 980,000 or so distinct CDR3 sequences, around 48% of them seen once. Roughly 10 milliliters of peripheral blood were drawn from each donor into EDTA-treated tubes. No fewer than 7 million PBMCs went into each sample. After removal of 4 bases from V and 2 bases from J, the junction contained 8 bases not matched to a gene. Germline-derived CDR1 and CDR2 are MNHEY and SVGAGI. The CDR3 length is 15 residues.

V gene TRBV6-5 combines with J gene TRBJ2-7, with 7 bases matching TRBD1. The material sequenced was blood. The clonotype comes from a man aged 25-45 years in good health. The CDR3 protein is CASSSPTGWAYEQYF. The CDR3 bases are TGTGCCAGCAGTTCCCCGACAGGGTGGGCCTACGAGCAGTACTTC.